These 26 T cell receptor beta chains share one sample of origin, sequenced in a study of tumor-infiltrating lymphocytes in primary liver carcinoma. Co-extraction yielded RNA and DNA from around 20-30 mg of unsorted bulk tissue. Production of TCR beta cDNA used roughly 480 ng total RNA together with a constant-region primer. ARM-PCR, slightly modified, supplied the TCR beta libraries through three nested multiplex PCR rounds. Amplification in the first two PCR rounds was performed using TRBV1-TRBV30 forward primers and a C-beta reverse primer for approximately 10 cycles each. TCRdb recomputed calls from the multiplex PCR reads with MiXCR, one row per CDR3 protein. The sample holds roughly 45,000 distinct CDR3 sequences, 65% to 80% seen once. The sequenced material came from liver tumor tissue from sampling region 5. As for subset: tumor region T5, tumor centre. These receptors all stem from a man between 35 and 55 years old with primary liver carcinoma and hepatitis B virus infection.

The V call is TRBV11-3, the J call TRBJ2-5; D is possibly TRBD2 (6 bases). The CDR3 contains 17 residues. Germline V gene lookup returns CDR1 SGHNT and CDR2 YENEEA. Trimming removed 4 bases at V and 0 bases at J, with 18 bases between. The CDR3 loop is CASSSYRDSAHQETQYF. CDR3 DNA: TGTGCCAGCAGCTCCTACCGGGACTCGGCCCACCAAGAGACCCAGTACTTC.

This clonotype occurred many times. V usage is TRBV10-3 and J usage is TRBJ2-1; TRBD2 matches 13 bases. The CDR3 extends over 16 amino acids. J lost 6 bases, V lost 6 bases, and 8 bases had no gene match. Per the germline V gene, CDR1 is ENHRY and CDR2 is SYGVKD. The CDR3 bases are TGTGCCATCAGCGGGACGGGACTAGCGGGGTCCAATGAGCAGTTCTTC. It is translated as CAISGTGLAGSNEQFF.

About this clonotype itself: This clone may be a read error of a much larger clone one base away. The chain links TRBV13 to TRBJ2-7; 7 bases are a match to TRBD2. Per germline, CDR1 PRHDT and CDR2 FYEKMQ (reference sequence). CDR3 size: 15 residues. Losses at the gene ends were 5 bases for V and 6 bases for J; bases not matched to a gene: 13. As DNA, the CDR3 is TGTGCCAGCAGCCCCAAGGGGAGGGCCCCTCTCGAGCAGTACTTC. Its translation: CASSPKGRAPLEQYF. The full variable domain, its missing parts supplied by reference TRBV13 and TRBJ2-7, is AAGVIQSPRHLIKEKRETATLKCYPIPRHDTVYWYQQGPGQDPQFLISFYEKMQSDKGSIPDRFSAQQFSDYHSELNMSSLELGDSALYFCASSPKGRAPLEQYFGPGTRLTVT.

For this clonotype: Its ends do not fully match the called genes, so a read error is possible. The chain links TRBV4-1 to TRBJ2-3; no definite D call. CDR3 length equals 16 residues. Per germline, CDR1 MGHRA and CDR2 YSYEKL. The CDR3 DNA follows: TGCGCCAGCAGCCATGCCAAAATGTATGGGGTAGATACGCAGTACTTT. This codes for CASSHAKMYGVDTQYF.

This clonotype occurred a few times. V usage is TRBV5-1 and J usage is TRBJ1-1, with 7 bases that match TRBD1. V trimming: 3 bases; J trimming: 4 bases; junction bases outside the gene matches: 6. This CDR3 contains 14 residues. Germline V gene sequence: CDR1 SGHRS, CDR2 YFSETQ. CDR3 amino acids: CASSYRAGGTEAFF. The DNA of the CDR3 is TGCGCCAGCAGCTACCGGGCAGGGGGCACTGAAGCTTTCTTT.

To note about this clonotype: A much larger clone differs from this one at a single base, so this may be a read error. The chain has TRBV7-9 and TRBJ1-2; D uncertain. Trimming took 1 base from V and 4 from J, leaving 7 bases between them. Germline V gives CDR1 SEHNR, CDR2 FQNEAQ (reference sequence). The CDR3 has 13 amino acids. CDR3 loop: CASSLVSRYGYTF. CDR3 nucleotides: TGTGCCAGCAGCTTAGTGAGTCGCTATGGCTACACCTTC.

To note about this clonotype: One end of the junction is discordant with germline, which a read error may explain. The chain has TRBV11-2 and TRBJ2-7, with D possibly TRBD1 on 5 matching bases. Germline V gives CDR1 SGHAT, CDR2 FQNNGV. The CDR3 extends over 15 amino acids. The CDR3: CASSLGRELTYEQYF. Written as DNA, the CDR3 is TGTGCCAGTAGCTTAGGCAGGGAACTTACCTACGAGCAGTACTTC.

Regarding this clonotype: Because the CDR3 is missing its conserved closing phenylalanine or tryptophan, this is likely a read error. The chain has TRBV6-5 and TRBJ2-1, with 9 bases matching TRBD2. Losses at the gene ends were 9 bases for V and 5 bases for J; bases not matched to a gene: 8. The CDR3 runs 14 residues. Germline V gives CDR1 MNHEY, CDR2 SVGAGI. The CDR3 region is CARTPGLADNEQFS. CDR3 sequence (DNA): TGTGCCAGGACCCCGGGACTAGCAGACAATGAGCAGTTCTCC.

With regard to this clonotype: This likely comes from a read error, as the CDR3 has no conserved phenylalanine or tryptophan at its end. The chain recombines TRBV4-1 with TRBJ2-7, with D maybe TRBD1 (5 bases). CDR3 length equals 12 residues. CDR1 and CDR2 from the germline V gene are MGHRA and YSYEKL. The DNA for the CDR3 is TGCGGCAGCAGCCAAGATCAGGGCATGCAGTACTCC. Translated: CGSSQDQGMQYS.

As concerns this clonotype: The junction does not match germline at one end; this may be a read error. The rearrangement uses TRBV29-1 and TRBJ2-5, with TRBD2 as a possible D gene (6 bases). CDR3 length equals 13 residues. The germline V gene has CDR1 SQVTM and CDR2 ANQGSEA. The CDR3 reads CGVGRRAVETQYF. The CDR3 region has the DNA TGCGGCGTTGGTAGGAGGGCCGTTGAGACCCAGTACTTC.

A word on this clonotype: The conserved final phenylalanine or tryptophan is absent from the CDR3, which likely points to a read error. The chain employs TRBV6-5 and TRBJ1-1, with TRBD1 as a possible D gene (5 bases). The CDR3 totals 16 residues. Germline CDR1 and CDR2: MNHEY and SVGAGI. Trimming cost V 3 bases and J 2 bases, with 16 bases left between them. CDR3 coding DNA: TGTGCCAGCAGTTATGGTCCTCGGGGCCAAAACACTGAAGCTTTCTCT. Protein sequence: CASSYGPRGQNTEAFS.

V usage is TRBV6-2 or TRBV6-3 and J usage is TRBJ2-1, with D perhaps TRBD2 (6 bases). The CDR3 is 14 residues long. CDR1 is MNHEY and CDR2 is SVGEGT in the germline V gene. The ends were cut back, 4 bases at V and 6 bases at J, with 13 bases in the middle. Here the CDR3 reads CASSSSGRINEQFF. Written as DNA, the CDR3 is TGTGCCAGCAGTTCCTCTGGGAGGATCAATGAGCAGTTCTTC.

The J gene is TRBJ2-7, the V gene TRBV7-8; 10 bases map to TRBD1. Germline V gene sequence: CDR1 SGHVS, CDR2 FQNEAQ. This CDR3 comprises 13 residues. Losses at the gene ends were 9 bases for V and 6 bases for J; bases not matched to a gene: 8. CDR3 in amino acids: CARSRDRGIEQYF. The CDR3 nucleotides are TGTGCCAGAAGCAGGGACAGGGGTATCGAGCAGTACTTC.

This chain joins TRBV12-3 or TRBV12-4 and TRBJ1-1, with D maybe TRBD1 (5 bases). This CDR3 has 14 amino acids. Trimming removed 11 bases at V and 5 bases at J, with 21 bases between. As DNA, the CDR3 is TGTGCCTGCAATTTAAGACAGTATGGGACTGAAGCTTTCTTT. It codes for CACNLRQYGTEAFF.

In regard to this clonotype: Germline is not matched at one junction end, which may reflect a read error. The CDR3 nucleotides read TGCGCCATCTCCGGACAGGGATCCCCCTACGAGCGGTACTTC. Translating it yields CAISGQGSPYERYF. The V gene is TRBV10-2, the J gene TRBJ2-7; 8 bases map to TRBD1. CDR1 and CDR2 (germline): WSHSY, SAAADI. The CDR3 loop spans 14 amino acids.

This clonotype was observed at least ten times. The rearrangement links TRBV29-1 to TRBJ1-5; 7 nucleotides align to TRBD1. With 6 bases clipped from V and 2 bases from J, the junction kept 7 bases outside the gene matches. CDR1 is SQVTM, CDR2 ANQGSEA, per germline. This CDR3 has 14 residues. The DNA for the CDR3 is TGCAGCGTCGACACAGGGGTGGGCAATCAGCCCCAGCATTTT. Its translation: CSVDTGVGNQPQHF.

This clonotype was seen repeatedly, ten times or more. The genes are TRBV10-3 and TRBJ1-1; TRBD1 aligns across 10 bases. Germline lookup yields CDR1 ENHRY and CDR2 SYGVKD. The CDR3 has 14 residues. After removal of 4 bases from V and 1 base from J, the junction contained 0 bases not matched to a gene. This CDR3 reads CAISGDRGNTEAFF. The CDR3 bases are TGTGCCATCAGTGGGGACAGGGGGAACACTGAAGCTTTCTTT.

In the case of this clonotype: Relative to the germline gene, one junction end is altered; a read error may explain this. This chain connects TRBV7-9 to TRBJ2-2; unclear D gene. Germline V gene sequence: CDR1 SEHNR, CDR2 FQNEAQ (reference sequence). The CDR3 covers 13 residues. The CDR3 loop is CDSSSQWAGELFF. The CDR3 DNA reads TGTGACAGCAGTTCTCAGTGGGCCGGGGAGCTGTTTTTT.

This clonotype was found once. A read error may explain this, as a much larger clone is one base away. The chain links TRBV24-1 to TRBJ2-5; D might be TRBD2 (6 bases). The germline V gene has CDR1 KGHDR and CDR2 SFDVKD. The CDR3 totals 16 residues. CDR3: CATSVLRGSGQETQYF. The CDR3 DNA reads as TGTGCCACCAGTGTTTTGCGAGGTAGCGGACAAGAGACCCAGTACTTC.

CDR3 amino acids: CASSLRGGLADYGASDTQYF. CDR3 DNA: TGTGCCAGCAGCTTAAGGGGCGGACTAGCGGACTACGGCGCCTCAGATACGCAGTATTTT. The V call is TRBV7-3, the J call TRBJ2-3; 10 nucleotides align to TRBD2. J was trimmed by 4 bases and V by 1 base; bases with no gene match: 17. Germline CDR1 is SGHTA and CDR2 is FQGTGA. This CDR3 region has 20 residues.

The rearrangement uses TRBV6-1 and TRBJ2-1, with D perhaps given as TRBD1 or TRBD2 (5 bases each). This CDR3 region has 16 residues. Looked up from germline, CDR1 is MNHNS and CDR2 is SASEGT. Trimming removed 6 bases from V and 6 bases from J, with 21 bases in between. This CDR3 reads CASSESPRGVANEQFF. CDR3 nucleotides: TGTGCCAGCAGCGAGAGCCCGAGAGGGGTAGCCAATGAGCAGTTCTTC.

The J gene is TRBJ2-7, the V gene TRBV6-6; possible D gene TRBD2, 5 bases. V lost 3 bases, J lost 7 bases, and 16 bases lay in between. Germline assignment: CDR1 MNHNY and CDR2 SVGAGI (reference sequence). The CDR3 loop spans 14 amino acids. The CDR3 is CASSYVQADGEQYF. CDR3 DNA: TGTGCCAGCAGTTATGTACAAGCGGATGGTGAGCAGTACTTC.

The chain employs TRBV11-2 and TRBJ2-2, with 10 bases aligning to TRBD2. Trimming took 5 bases from V and 16 from J; bases not matched to a gene: 16. This CDR3 region has 15 residues. The germline CDR1 and CDR2 sequences are SGHAT and FQNNGV. The CDR3 bases are TGTGCCAGCAGCGCGGGACTAGCGCGTCACGGGGAACCGTTTTTT. Its translation: CASSAGLARHGEPFF. Drawing the rest from reference TRBV11-2 and TRBJ2-2, the complete variable domain is EAGVAQSPRYKIIEKRQSVAFWCNPISGHATLYWYQQILGQGPKLLIQFQNNGVVDDSQLPKDRFSAERLKGVDSTLKIQPAKLEDSAVYLCASSAGLARHGEPFFGEGSRLTVL.

Turning to this clonotype: One junction end does not reproduce the germline sequence, and a read error may be involved. The chain employs TRBV5-4 and TRBJ1-6; D gene uncertain. This CDR3 has 14 residues. Germline CDR1 reads SGHNT; CDR2 reads YYREEE (reference sequence). CDR3 sequence reads: CASSLEHANSSLQF. The CDR3 bases are TGTGCCAGCAGCTTGGAACACGCTAATTCATCCCTCCAATTT.

A note on this clonotype: This sequence may be a read error, since a much larger clone differs from it by one base. This chain joins TRBV6-2 or TRBV6-3 and TRBJ1-5; D call uncertain. The CDR3 is made up of 14 amino acids. CDR1 and CDR2 from the germline V gene are MNHEY and SVGEGT. The germline V and J ends were trimmed by 2 bases and 5 bases, with 10 bases remaining between them. The CDR3 bases are TGTGCCAGCAGTTACGGCGGGCTCTATCAGCCCCAGCATTTT. This encodes CASSYGGLYQPQHF.

About this clonotype itself: This CDR3 is missing its conserved last phenylalanine or tryptophan, likely due to a read error. The DNA is left out, because the CDR3 cannot be placed on it with certainty; the CDR3 is given as TCRdb lists it. The gene calls are TRBV4-1 and TRBJ2-7; the table calls TRBD2, which could not be checked here. In germline, CDR1 is MGHRA, CDR2 YSYEKL. The CDR3 spans 15 residues, counting both ends. The CDR3 sequence is CASSQASSGSYEHYL.